At least ten counts were recorded for the clone carrying this TCR beta chain. Its specificity is not known. This CDR3 is built from 15 residues. Germline V gives CDR1 SQVTM, CDR2 ANQGSEA. The ends lost 5 bases at V and 2 bases at J; junction bases unmatched: 8. This record comes from a study of CD8 T cells in ankylosing spondylitis. Study-wide results and caveats: Previously reported in reactive arthritis synovial fluid and blood were some of the motif variants. Disease-linked clones, CD8+, were relatively rare in peripheral blood. Characteristic, it appeared, of ankylosing spondylitis blood was a TCR beta motif of fewer than 10 highly homologous variants.

TCR beta libraries were made by quantitative 5'-RACE with molecular barcodes. Using its own MiXCR run on the 5' RACE reads, TCRdb lists one record per CDR3 protein. The table records 450,000 to 550,000 distinct CDR3 sequences, 5.3% of them present only once. The clonotype originates from a male donor with ankylosing spondylitis. Sequencing was performed on blood, either unsorted or a sorted T cell fraction (not recorded which). The V call is TRBV29-1, the J call TRBJ2-2, with 7 nucleotides matching TRBD1. As DNA, the CDR3 is TGCAGCGTTACCACACGGGACAGTAACACCGGGGAGCTGTTTTTT. It yields the protein CSVTTRDSNTGELFF.